Shown below are 30 T cell receptor beta chains from a single sample sequenced in a study of technical replicates of blood from a handful of donors. Profiling relied on immunoSEQ multiplex PCR, and the TCRdb table lists in-frame clones only, not all of them. The table has tens of thousands of clones, roughly 90% seen once. What was sequenced was T cells isolated from PBMCs. The receptor source for this set is a human donor in good health.

This clone was detected only once. This sequence joins TRBV28 and TRBJ2-7; possible D gene TRBD2, 6 bases. Germline-derived CDR1 and CDR2 are MDHEN and SYDVKM. This CDR3 comprises 12 residues. V was shortened by 6 bases and J by 4 bases, with 10 bases between the two germline ends. The CDR3 nucleotides are TGTGCCAGCAGGACCCTAGCGTACGAGCAGTACTTC. It encodes CASRTLAYEQYF.

This clone was found a few times. The chain has TRBV6-5 and TRBJ1-1, with D possibly being TRBD1 (6 bases). Germline V lookup: CDR1 MNHEY, CDR2 SVGAGI. The CDR3 consists of 12 residues. Trimming cost V 6 bases and J 4 bases, with 9 bases left between them. The CDR3 sequence is CASRRGPTEAFF. The CDR3 DNA sequence: TGTGCCAGCAGGCGGGGGCCCACTGAAGCTTTCTTT.

V is TRBV5-4 and J is TRBJ2-7, with a possible D match to TRBD2 (6 bases). Germline V CDR1 and CDR2: SGHNT, YYREEE (reference sequence). CDR3 length equals 14 residues. Trimming stripped 3 bases from V and 2 bases from J, with 12 bases between. CDR3 region: CASSYRGGPYEQYF. The CDR3 region has the DNA TGTGCCAGCAGCTATCGGGGAGGACCCTACGAGCAGTACTTC. The complete variable domain, with remaining parts taken from reference TRBV5-4 and TRBJ2-7, reads ETGVTQSPTHLIKTRGQQVTLRCSSQSGHNTVSWYQQALGQGPQFIFQYYREEENGRGNFPPRFSGLQFPNYSSELNVNALELDDSALYLCASSYRGGPYEQYFGPGTRLTVT.

This clone was picked up one time. The V gene is TRBV7-9, the J gene TRBJ2-7; 7 bases map to TRBD1. The CDR3 has 15 amino acids. The germline V gene encodes CDR1 SEHNR and CDR2 FQNEAQ (reference sequence). The V and J ends lost 3 bases and 5 bases, in that order; junction bases with no gene match: 10. CDR3 sequence reads: CASSFTLTGDHEQYF. The CDR3 DNA sequence: TGTGCCAGCAGCTTTACCCTTACAGGGGACCACGAGCAGTACTTC. The whole variable domain, remainder taken from reference TRBV7-9 and TRBJ2-7, is DTGVSQNPRHKITKRGQNVTFRCDPISEHNRLYWYRQTLGQGPEFLTYFQNEAQLEKSRLLSDRFSAERPKGSFSTLEIQRTEQGDSAMYLCASSFTLTGDHEQYFGPGTRLTVT.

The CDR3 protein is CASSEERVLAGAGELFF. The CDR3 DNA follows: TGTGCCAGCAGTGAAGAACGGGTCCTAGCGGGAGCCGGGGAGCTGTTTTTT. V is TRBV6-1 and J is TRBJ2-2; 10 bases map to TRBD2. Germline V gene sequence: CDR1 MNHNS, CDR2 SASEGT. V shed 1 base, J shed 6 bases, and the junction held 8 bases outside the gene matches. CDR3 length: 17 amino acids.

The CDR3 DNA follows: TGTGCCAGCAGCTTGGCTAGCGGCTCCTACAATGAGCAGTTCTTC. Its translation: CASSLASGSYNEQFF. The gene calls are TRBV5-8 and TRBJ2-1, with TRBD2 identical over 7 bases. V gave up 0 bases and J gave up 0 bases; unmatched junction bases: 0. The CDR3 runs to 15 residues. Germline V gene lookup returns CDR1 SGHTS and CDR2 YDEGEE.

This clone turned up a few times. V usage is TRBV4-1 and J usage is TRBJ1-2, with TRBD1 matching over 8 bases. Germline assignment: CDR1 MGHRA and CDR2 YSYEKL. This CDR3 is 15 amino acids long. J gave up 7 bases and V 1 base, and 8 bases lay outside the gene matches. For the CDR3, the DNA is TGCGCCAGCAGCCAAGGCCGGACAGGGTCTTTTGGCTACACCTTC. Its translation is CASSQGRTGSFGYTF.

The J gene is TRBJ1-1, the V gene TRBV6-6; D is possibly TRBD1 (6 bases). There are 14 residues in the CDR3. V dropped 4 bases and J dropped 0 bases, with 9 bases sitting between them. Germline V gene lookup returns CDR1 MNHNY and CDR2 SVGAGI (reference sequence). CDR3 coding DNA: TGTGCCAGCAGTTTGGGACACATGAACACTGAAGCTTTCTTT. This encodes CASSLGHMNTEAFF.

This chain connects TRBV29-1 to TRBJ2-7; D possibly corresponds to TRBD1 (6 bases). Germline lookup yields CDR1 SQVTM and CDR2 ANQGSEA. The CDR3 is 14 residues long. V lost 1 base and J lost 5, with 15 bases in between. The CDR3 DNA follows: TGCAGCGTTGAAGTGGCAGGGGATCAGAACGAGCAGTACTTC. Translating it yields CSVEVAGDQNEQYF.

This chain joins TRBV28 and TRBJ1-2, with D maybe TRBD1 (5 bases). Germline V CDR1 and CDR2: MDHEN, SYDVKM. Trimming pared 3 bases from V and 6 bases from J, leaving 23 bases between. The CDR3 totals 17 residues. DNA of the CDR3: TGTGCCAGCAGTTTTCGGATTCCAGGGTTTTCGGGTCATGGCTACACCTTC. This codes for CASSFRIPGFSGHGYTF.

The J gene is TRBJ2-3, the V gene TRBV2, with TRBD2 identical over 13 bases. V lost 6 bases, J lost 5 bases, and 5 bases stayed unmatched. Germline lookup yields CDR1 SNHLY and CDR2 FYNNEI. The CDR3 loop spans 15 amino acids. The CDR3 DNA follows: TGTGCCAGCAGCATACTAGCGGGAGGGGGAGATACGCAGTATTTT. This encodes CASSILAGGGDTQYF.

This clone was detected once. This chain uses TRBV7-2 with TRBJ2-7; D might be TRBD1 (6 bases). Deletions cut 5 bases from V and 4 bases from J, with 18 bases between. Germline CDR1 reads SGHTA; CDR2 reads FQGNSA. This CDR3 spans 15 amino acids. The CDR3 nucleotides read TGTGCCAGCAGCGCTAATCCCGGGACAAGATACGAGCAGTACTTC. It translates to CASSANPGTRYEQYF. Based on the CDR3 plus reference TRBV7-2 and TRBJ2-7, the full variable domain is GAGVSQSPSNKVTEKGKDVELRCDPISGHTALYWYRQSLGQGLEFLIYFQGNSAPDKSGLPSDRFSAERTGGSVSTLTIQRTQQEDSAVYLCASSANPGTRYEQYFGPGTRLTVT.

The chain recombines TRBV2 with TRBJ1-5, with a tentative D call TRBD1 (5 bases). CDR1 is SNHLY, CDR2 FYNNEI, per germline. Deletions cut 2 bases from V and 9 bases from J, with 8 bases between. The CDR3 is made up of 12 amino acids. CDR3 sequence reads: CASSEQGSPQHF. The CDR3 region has the DNA TGTGCCAGCAGTGAACAGGGTTCGCCCCAGCATTTT.

The CDR3 nucleotides are TGTGCCAGCAGCTTGATTGGCGGGAGGTCCTACAATGAGCAGTTCTTC. This translates into CASSLIGGRSYNEQFF. The chain joins TRBV5-4 to TRBJ2-1; TRBD2 aligns across 8 bases. Germline CDR1 and CDR2: SGHNT and YYREEE (reference sequence). The V gene end was trimmed by 1 base and the J gene end by 1 base; junction bases not matched to a gene: 4. The CDR3 is 16 residues long.

The chain couples TRBV6-5 to TRBJ1-1, with no clear D. In germline, CDR1 is MNHEY, CDR2 SVGAGI. The CDR3 runs 14 residues. Trimming shortened V by 6 bases and J by 8 bases, and 19 bases separated the two germline ends. For the CDR3, the DNA is TGTGCCAGCAGCTTACTCAGGTCCTCCATCGAAGCTTTCTTT. Encoded protein: CASSLLRSSIEAFF.

The count of this clone is one. CDR3 DNA: TGTGCCAGCAGTCCCGGGACTAGCGGGAGTATCAACGAGCAGTACTTC. The encoded protein is CASSPGTSGSINEQYF. The rearrangement uses TRBV28 and TRBJ2-7; TRBD2 matches at 14 bases. The CDR3 consists of 16 residues. In germline, CDR1 is MDHEN, CDR2 SYDVKM. With V trimmed by 5 bases and J by 5 bases, 8 bases remained unmatched.

This clone came up a few times. This chain connects TRBV5-1 to TRBJ2-7, with a weak D call TRBD2 (6 bases). Germline CDR1 reads SGHRS; CDR2 reads YFSETQ. Deletions cut 4 bases from V and 3 bases from J, with 8 bases between. The CDR3 covers 12 residues. The CDR3 bases are TGCGCCAGCAGCCAGGGAGGCTACGAGCAGTACTTC. Translated, it gives CASSQGGYEQYF.

This clone was detected only a few times. The rearrangement links TRBV5-1 to TRBJ1-1, with unresolved D. Between the trimmed V and J ends, which lost 3 bases and 2 bases, there was a span of 8 bases. This CDR3 contains 13 residues. Germline V gene lookup returns CDR1 SGHRS and CDR2 YFSETQ. The CDR3: CASSSSLNTEAFF. CDR3 nucleotides: TGCGCCAGCAGCTCTAGCCTTAACACTGAAGCTTTCTTT.

The rearrangement joins TRBV11-3 to TRBJ2-3; TRBD2 aligns across 13 bases. CDR3 length: 16 amino acids. V was clipped by 5 bases and J by 2 bases; unmatched bases: 4. Germline values: CDR1 SGHNT, CDR2 YENEEA. The CDR3 sequence is CASSEGLAGITDTQYF. Here the CDR3 DNA reads TGTGCCAGCAGCGAGGGACTAGCGGGAATCACAGATACGCAGTATTTT.

The chain couples TRBV2 to TRBJ2-7; D is unresolved. This CDR3 comprises 11 residues. Trimming cost V 5 bases and J 3 bases, with 5 bases left between them. Germline CDR1 reads SNHLY; CDR2 reads FYNNEI. CDR3 amino acids: CASSSSYEQYF. The CDR3 DNA is TGTGCCAGCAGTTCCAGCTACGAGCAGTACTTC.

The chain couples TRBV6-1 to TRBJ1-2; no reliable D call. The ends were cut back, 2 bases at V and 4 bases at J, with 14 bases in the middle. The CDR3 sequence is 15 residues long. The germline V gene encodes CDR1 MNHNS and CDR2 SASEGT. CDR3 sequence: CASSENPRGAYGYTF. The CDR3 DNA follows: TGTGCCAGCAGTGAAAACCCCCGCGGCGCCTATGGCTACACCTTC.

V and J are TRBV30 and TRBJ1-5; TRBD1 is a possible D gene (6 bases). Trimming left V 2 bases short and J 5 bases short, with 13 bases between. Germline V gene data show CDR1 as GTSNPN and CDR2 as SVGIG (reference sequence). This CDR3 spans 14 amino acids. As DNA, the CDR3 is TGTGCCTGGAGTAGGGGGACGGAAGATCAGCCCCAGCATTTT. It codes for CAWSRGTEDQPQHF.

This clone was seen once. The V call is TRBV7-9, the J call TRBJ2-7; no reliable D call. This CDR3 is 18 amino acids long. Trimming took off 1 base at V and 0 bases at J, with 19 bases between the two ends. The germline gives CDR1 SEHNR, CDR2 FQNEAQ (reference sequence). The CDR3 DNA reads as TGTGCCAGCAGCTTAGTTACTGCGGCCAGATTTCTCTCCTACGAGCAGTACTTC. This encodes CASSLVTAARFLSYEQYF.

This clone appeared once. The chain carries TRBV14 and TRBJ1-1; 9 bases agree with TRBD1. The V gene's germline CDR1 is SGHDN and CDR2 FVKESK. This CDR3 spans 15 amino acids. The ends lost 3 bases at V and 4 bases at J; junction bases unmatched: 6. The CDR3: CASSHWGGQGTEAFF. The CDR3 DNA is TGTGCCAGCAGCCATTGGGGGGGACAGGGCACTGAAGCTTTCTTT. Full variable domain (missing parts from reference TRBV14 and TRBJ1-1): EAGVTQFPSHSVIEKGQTVTLRCDPISGHDNLYWYRRVMGKEIKFLLHFVKESKQDESGMPNNRFLAERTGGTYSTLKVQPAELEDSGVYFCASSHWGGQGTEAFFGQGTRLTVV.

The rearrangement links TRBV5-6 to TRBJ1-2; D not resolved. Germline CDR1 SGHDT, CDR2 YYEEEE. The CDR3 spans 14 residues. Trimming pared 1 base from V and 4 bases from J, leaving 11 bases between. The chain's CDR3 is CASSLLWGAYGYTF. The DNA of the CDR3 is TGTGCCAGCAGCTTGTTATGGGGAGCCTATGGCTACACCTTC.

In its sample, this clone was seen once. The chain couples TRBV2 to TRBJ1-2; D is uncertain. Trimming stripped 2 bases from V and 2 bases from J, with 3 bases between. CDR1 and CDR2 from the germline V gene are SNHLY and FYNNEI. The CDR3 contains 12 residues. The CDR3 region is CASSEPNYGYTF. DNA for the CDR3: TGTGCCAGCAGTGAACCGAACTATGGCTACACCTTC.

This chain joins TRBV5-4 and TRBJ2-1; TRBD2 agrees at 7 bases. Germline CDR1 and CDR2: SGHNT and YYREEE (reference sequence). The CDR3 sequence is 16 residues long. J gave up 7 bases and V 0 bases, and 10 bases lay outside the gene matches. The CDR3 nucleotides are TGTGCCAGCAGCTTGGCAGCCAGCGGGAAAGGGAATGAGCAGTTCTTC. Protein: CASSLAASGKGNEQFF.

V and J are TRBV19 and TRBJ2-3; 13 bases are a match to TRBD2. Germline CDR1 and CDR2: LNHDA and SQIVND (reference sequence). This CDR3 is built from 18 residues. The J segment lost 6 bases and the V segment lost 6 bases, leaving 15 bases of the junction unmatched. The CDR3 DNA follows: TGTGCCAGTAGCGACGTGATTAGGACTAGCGGGAGTAGGGATACGCAGTATTTT. Protein sequence: CASSDVIRTSGSRDTQYF.

The J gene is TRBJ1-2, the V gene TRBV6-4, with 7 bases fitting TRBD1. CDR1 MRHNA and CDR2 SNTAGT come from the germline V gene. J lost 4 bases, V lost 8 bases, and 4 bases had no gene match. CDR3 length: 12 residues. In DNA form, the CDR3 reads TGTGCCAGCTGGGACAGAGTCTATGGCTACACCTTC. Protein: CASWDRVYGYTF.

The J gene is TRBJ2-7, the V gene TRBV7-2, with 10 positions matching TRBD2. The CDR3 runs to 16 residues. The V gene end was trimmed by 0 bases and the J gene end by 2 bases; junction bases not matched to a gene: 4. Per germline, CDR1 SGHTA and CDR2 FQGNSA. CDR3: CASSLALLAGAYEQYF. The CDR3 region has the DNA TGTGCCAGCAGCTTAGCTCTGCTAGCGGGAGCCTACGAGCAGTACTTC.